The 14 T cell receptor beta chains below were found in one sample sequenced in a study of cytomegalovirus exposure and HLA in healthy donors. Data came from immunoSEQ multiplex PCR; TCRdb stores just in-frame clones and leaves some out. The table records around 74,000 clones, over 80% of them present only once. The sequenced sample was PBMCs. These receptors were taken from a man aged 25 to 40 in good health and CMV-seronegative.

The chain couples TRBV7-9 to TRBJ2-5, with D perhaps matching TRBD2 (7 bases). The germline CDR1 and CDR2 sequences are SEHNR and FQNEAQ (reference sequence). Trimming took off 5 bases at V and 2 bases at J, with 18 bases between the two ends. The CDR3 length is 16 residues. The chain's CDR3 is CASSPGGGGPQETQYF. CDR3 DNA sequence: TGTGCCAGCAGCCCCGGGGGCGGGGGACCGCAAGAGACCCAGTACTTC. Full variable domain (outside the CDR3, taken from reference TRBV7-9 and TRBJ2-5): DTGVSQNPRHKITKRGQNVTFRCDPISEHNRLYWYRQTLGQGPEFLTYFQNEAQLEKSRLLSDRFSAERPKGSFSTLEIQRTEQGDSAMYLCASSPGGGGPQETQYFGPGTRLLVL.

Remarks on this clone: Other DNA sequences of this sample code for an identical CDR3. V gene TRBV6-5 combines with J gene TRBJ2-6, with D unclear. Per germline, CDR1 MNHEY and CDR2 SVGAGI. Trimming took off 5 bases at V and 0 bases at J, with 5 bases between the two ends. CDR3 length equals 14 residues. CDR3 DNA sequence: TGTGCCAGCAGTACCAGCTCTGGGGCCAACGTCCTGACTTTC. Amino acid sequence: CASSTSSGANVLTF.

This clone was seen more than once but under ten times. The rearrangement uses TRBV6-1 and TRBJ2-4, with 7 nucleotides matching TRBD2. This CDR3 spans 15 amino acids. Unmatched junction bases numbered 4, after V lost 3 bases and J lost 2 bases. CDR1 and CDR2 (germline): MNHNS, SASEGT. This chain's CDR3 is CASSEGGNSKNIQYF. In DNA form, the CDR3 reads TGTGCCAGCAGTGAGGGGGGGAATTCCAAAAACATTCAGTACTTC.

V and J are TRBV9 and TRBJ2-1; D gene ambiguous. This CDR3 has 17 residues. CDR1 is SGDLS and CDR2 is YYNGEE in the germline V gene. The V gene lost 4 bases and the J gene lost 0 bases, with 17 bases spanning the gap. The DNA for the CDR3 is TGTGCCAGCAGCCCCCGGTCCTCTGAGAGCTCCTACAATGAGCAGTTCTTC. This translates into CASSPRSSESSYNEQFF.

CDR3 DNA: TGTGCCAGCAGTTTATCGTGGACAGGGTCAGATGGCTACACCTTC. This sequence encodes CASSLSWTGSDGYTF. This chain uses TRBV27 with TRBJ1-2, with 8 bases that match TRBD1. From germline, CDR1 is MNHEY and CDR2 SMNVEV (reference sequence). The CDR3 totals 15 residues. V dropped 0 bases and J dropped 6; count of bases not matched to a gene: 6.

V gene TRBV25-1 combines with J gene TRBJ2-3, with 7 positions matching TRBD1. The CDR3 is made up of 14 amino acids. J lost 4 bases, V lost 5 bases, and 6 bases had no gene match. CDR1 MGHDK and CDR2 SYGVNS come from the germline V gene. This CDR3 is CASSSQGDADTQYF. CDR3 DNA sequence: TGTGCCAGCAGTTCGCAGGGGGACGCAGATACGCAGTATTTT. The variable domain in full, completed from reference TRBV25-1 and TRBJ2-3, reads EADIYQTPRYLVIGTGKKITLECSQTMGHDKMYWYQQDPGMELHLIHYSYGVNSTEKGDLSSESTVSRIRTEHFPLTLESARPSHTSQYLCASSSQGDADTQYFGPGTRLTVL.

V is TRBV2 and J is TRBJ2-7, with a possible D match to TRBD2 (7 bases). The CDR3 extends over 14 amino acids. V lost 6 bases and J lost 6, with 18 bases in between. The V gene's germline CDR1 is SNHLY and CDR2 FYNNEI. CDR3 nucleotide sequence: TGTGCCAGCAGATCGGAAGGGAGGGGGAGCGAGCAGTACGTC. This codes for CASRSEGRGSEQYV.

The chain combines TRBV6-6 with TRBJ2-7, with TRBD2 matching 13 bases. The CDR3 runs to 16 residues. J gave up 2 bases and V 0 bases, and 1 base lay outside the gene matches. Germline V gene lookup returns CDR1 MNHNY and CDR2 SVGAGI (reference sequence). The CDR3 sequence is CASSYSLAGGAYEQYF. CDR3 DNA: TGTGCCAGCAGTTACTCACTAGCGGGGGGGGCCTACGAGCAGTACTTC.

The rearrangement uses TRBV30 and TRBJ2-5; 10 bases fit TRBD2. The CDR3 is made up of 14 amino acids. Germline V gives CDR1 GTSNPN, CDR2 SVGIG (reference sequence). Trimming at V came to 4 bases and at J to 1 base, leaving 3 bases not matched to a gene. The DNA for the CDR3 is TGTGCCTGGAACAGCGGGGGGGCCCAAGAGACCCAGTACTTC. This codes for CAWNSGGAQETQYF.

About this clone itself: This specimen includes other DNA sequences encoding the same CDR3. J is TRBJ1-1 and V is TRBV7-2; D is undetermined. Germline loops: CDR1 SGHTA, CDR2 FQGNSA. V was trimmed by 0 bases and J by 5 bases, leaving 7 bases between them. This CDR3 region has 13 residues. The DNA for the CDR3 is TGTGCCAGCAGCTTAGCGCCGGGGACTGAAGCTTTCTTT. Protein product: CASSLAPGTEAFF.

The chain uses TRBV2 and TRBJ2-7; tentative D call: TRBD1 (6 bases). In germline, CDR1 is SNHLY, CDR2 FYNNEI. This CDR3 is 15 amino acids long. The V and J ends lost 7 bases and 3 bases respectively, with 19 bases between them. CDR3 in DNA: TGTGCCAGCACCAACGGACCGGTCAGGGGCTACGAGCAGTACTTC. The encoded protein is CASTNGPVRGYEQYF.

CDR3 region: CASSLGGTQYF. The CDR3 nucleotides are TGTGCCAGCAGTTTGGGGGGGACCCAGTACTTC. The chain uses TRBV27 and TRBJ2-5, with D possibly matching TRBD2 (6 bases). Germline CDR1 and CDR2: MNHEY and SMNVEV (reference sequence). Between the trimmed V and J ends, which lost 3 bases and 7 bases, there was a span of 6 bases. The CDR3 covers 11 residues.

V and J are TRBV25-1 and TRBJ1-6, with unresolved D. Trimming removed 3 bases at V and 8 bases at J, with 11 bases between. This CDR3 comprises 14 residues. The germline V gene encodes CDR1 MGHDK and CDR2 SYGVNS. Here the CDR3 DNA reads TGTGCCAGCAGTGAGTTTGGCGGATATTCACCCCTCCACTTT. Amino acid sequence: CASSEFGGYSPLHF.

The CDR3 reads CASNPPDSRGTGELFF. In nucleotides, the CDR3 is TGTGCCAGCAACCCCCCCGACAGCCGTGGGACCGGGGAGCTGTTTTTT. The chain joins TRBV28 to TRBJ2-2; possibly TRBD1 for D (5 bases). The CDR3 length is 16 residues. The germline gives CDR1 MDHEN, CDR2 SYDVKM. V shed 7 bases and J shed 5 bases, with 20 bases lying between them.